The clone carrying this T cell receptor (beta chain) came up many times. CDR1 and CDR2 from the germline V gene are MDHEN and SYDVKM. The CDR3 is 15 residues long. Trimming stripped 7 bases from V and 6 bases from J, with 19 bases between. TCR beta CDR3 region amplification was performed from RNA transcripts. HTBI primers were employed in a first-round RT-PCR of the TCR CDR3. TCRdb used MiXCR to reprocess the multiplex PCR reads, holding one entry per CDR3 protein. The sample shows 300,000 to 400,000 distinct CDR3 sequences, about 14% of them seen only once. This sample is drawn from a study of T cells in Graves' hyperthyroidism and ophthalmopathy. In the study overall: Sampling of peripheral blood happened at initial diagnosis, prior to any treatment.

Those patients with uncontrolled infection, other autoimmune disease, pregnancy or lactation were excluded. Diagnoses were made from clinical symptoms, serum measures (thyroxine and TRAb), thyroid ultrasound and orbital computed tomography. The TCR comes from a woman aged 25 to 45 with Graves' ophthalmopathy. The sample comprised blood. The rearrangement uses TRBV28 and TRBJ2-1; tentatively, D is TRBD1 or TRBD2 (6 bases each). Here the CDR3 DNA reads TGTGCCAGCACCTTAACGGGGGCCAAGTCCAATGAGCAGTTCTTC. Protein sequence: CASTLTGAKSNEQFF.